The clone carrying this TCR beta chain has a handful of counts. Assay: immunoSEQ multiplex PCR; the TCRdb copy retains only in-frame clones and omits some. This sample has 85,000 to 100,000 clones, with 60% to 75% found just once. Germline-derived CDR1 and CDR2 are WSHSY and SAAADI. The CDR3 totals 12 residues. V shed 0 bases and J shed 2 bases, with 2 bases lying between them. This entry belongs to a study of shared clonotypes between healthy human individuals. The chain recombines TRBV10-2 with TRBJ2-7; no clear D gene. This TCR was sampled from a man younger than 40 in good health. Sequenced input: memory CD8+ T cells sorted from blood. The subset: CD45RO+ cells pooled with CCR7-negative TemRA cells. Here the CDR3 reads CASSESAYEQYF. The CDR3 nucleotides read TGCGCCAGCAGTGAGTCCGCCTACGAGCAGTACTTC.